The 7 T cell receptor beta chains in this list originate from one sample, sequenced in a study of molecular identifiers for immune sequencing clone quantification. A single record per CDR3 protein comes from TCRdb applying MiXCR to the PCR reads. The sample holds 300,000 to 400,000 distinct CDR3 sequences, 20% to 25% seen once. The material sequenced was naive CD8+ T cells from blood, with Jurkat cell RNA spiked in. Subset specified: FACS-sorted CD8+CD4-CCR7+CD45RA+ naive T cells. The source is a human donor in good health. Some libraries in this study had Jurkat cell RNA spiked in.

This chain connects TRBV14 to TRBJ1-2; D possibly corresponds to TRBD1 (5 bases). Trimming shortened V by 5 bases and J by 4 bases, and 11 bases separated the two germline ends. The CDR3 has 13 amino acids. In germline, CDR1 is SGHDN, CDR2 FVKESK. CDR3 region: CASSFGAVYGYTF. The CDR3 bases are TGTGCCAGCAGCTTCGGGGCAGTCTATGGCTACACCTTC.

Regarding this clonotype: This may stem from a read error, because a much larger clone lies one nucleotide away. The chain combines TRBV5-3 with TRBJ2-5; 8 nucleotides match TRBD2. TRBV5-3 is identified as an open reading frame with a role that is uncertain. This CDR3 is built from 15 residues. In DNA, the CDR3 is TGTGCCAGCAGCCCCGGGGGGGGGTACCAAGGGACCCAGTACTTC. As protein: CASSPGGGYQGTQYF.

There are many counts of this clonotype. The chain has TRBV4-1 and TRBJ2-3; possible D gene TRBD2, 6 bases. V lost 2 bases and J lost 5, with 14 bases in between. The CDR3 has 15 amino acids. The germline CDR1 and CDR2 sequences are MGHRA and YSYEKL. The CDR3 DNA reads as TGCGCCAGCAGCCAATTCGGACGGGGGAAAGATACGCAGTATTTT. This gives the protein CASSQFGRGKDTQYF.

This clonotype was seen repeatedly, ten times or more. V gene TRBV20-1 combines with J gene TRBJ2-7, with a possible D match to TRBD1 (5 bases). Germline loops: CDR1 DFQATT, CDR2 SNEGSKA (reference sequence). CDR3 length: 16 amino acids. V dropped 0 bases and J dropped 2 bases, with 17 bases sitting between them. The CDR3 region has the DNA TGCAGTGCTAGAGATTTTAGTCGGCAGGGTACCTACGAGCAGTACTTC. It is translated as CSARDFSRQGTYEQYF.

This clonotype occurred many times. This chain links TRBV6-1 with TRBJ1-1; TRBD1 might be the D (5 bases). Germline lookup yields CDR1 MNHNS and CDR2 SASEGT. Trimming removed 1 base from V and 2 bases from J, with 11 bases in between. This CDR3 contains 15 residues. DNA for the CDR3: TGTGCCAGCAGTGAAGTTGGCAGGGAAAACACTGAAGCTTTCTTT. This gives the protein CASSEVGRENTEAFF.

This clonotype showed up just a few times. CDR3 in amino acids: CSARDGGEIRPYEQYF. The DNA of the CDR3 is TGCAGTGCTAGGGACGGCGGAGAGATTCGACCCTACGAGCAGTACTTC. The chain recombines TRBV20-1 with TRBJ2-7; no clear D gene. From germline, CDR1 is DFQATT and CDR2 SNEGSKA (reference sequence). The germline V and J ends were trimmed by 3 bases and 2 bases, with 20 bases remaining between them. The CDR3 has 16 residues.

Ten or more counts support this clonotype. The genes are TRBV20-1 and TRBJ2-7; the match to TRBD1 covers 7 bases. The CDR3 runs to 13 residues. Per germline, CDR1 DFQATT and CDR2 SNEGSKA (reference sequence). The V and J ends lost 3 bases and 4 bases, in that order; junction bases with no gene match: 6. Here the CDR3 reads CSASGRGSYEQYF. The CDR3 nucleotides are TGCAGTGCTAGCGGCAGGGGGTCGTACGAGCAGTACTTC.